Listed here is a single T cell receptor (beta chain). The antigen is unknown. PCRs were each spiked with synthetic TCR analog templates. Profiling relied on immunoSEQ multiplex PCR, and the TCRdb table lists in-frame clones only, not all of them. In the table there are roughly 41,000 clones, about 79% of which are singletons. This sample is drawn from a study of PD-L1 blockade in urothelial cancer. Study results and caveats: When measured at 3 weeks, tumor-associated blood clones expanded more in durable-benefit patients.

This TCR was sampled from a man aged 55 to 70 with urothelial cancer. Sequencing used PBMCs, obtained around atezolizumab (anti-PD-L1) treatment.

For the CDR3, the DNA is TGCGCCAGCAGCTTGGGATCGGGCGGGCGCGACACTGAAGCTTTCTTT. Residues: CASSLGSGGRDTEAFF. The chain couples TRBV5-1 to TRBJ1-1; D gene uncertain. The germline V gene has CDR1 SGHRS and CDR2 YFSETQ. The CDR3 contains 16 residues. V was trimmed by 0 bases and J by 3 bases, leaving 15 bases between them.